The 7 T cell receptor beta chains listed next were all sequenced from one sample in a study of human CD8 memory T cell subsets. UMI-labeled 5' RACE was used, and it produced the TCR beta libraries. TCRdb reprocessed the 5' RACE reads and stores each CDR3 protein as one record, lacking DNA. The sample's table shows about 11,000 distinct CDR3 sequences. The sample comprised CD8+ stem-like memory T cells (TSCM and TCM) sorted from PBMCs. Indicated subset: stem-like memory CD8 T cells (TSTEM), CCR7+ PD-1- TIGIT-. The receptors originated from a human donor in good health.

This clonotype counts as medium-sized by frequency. CDR3: CASRTQGVGSYEQYF. The chain recombines TRBV27 with TRBJ2-7; lacking DNA, the TRBD1 call made by TCRdb goes unchecked. The CDR3 loop spans 15 amino acids. CDR1 and CDR2 (germline): MNHEY, SMNVEV (reference sequence).

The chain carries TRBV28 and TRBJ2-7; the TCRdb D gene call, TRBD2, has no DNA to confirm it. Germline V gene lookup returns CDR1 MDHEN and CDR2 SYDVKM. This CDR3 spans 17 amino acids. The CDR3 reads CASSSGLAGVLVYEQYF. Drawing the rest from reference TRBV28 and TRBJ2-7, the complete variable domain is DVKVTQSSRYLVKRTGEKVFLECVQDMDHENMFWYRQDPGLGLRLIYFSYDVKMKEKGDIPEGYSVSREKKERFSLILESASTNQTSMYLCASSSGLAGVLVYEQYFGPGTRLTVT.

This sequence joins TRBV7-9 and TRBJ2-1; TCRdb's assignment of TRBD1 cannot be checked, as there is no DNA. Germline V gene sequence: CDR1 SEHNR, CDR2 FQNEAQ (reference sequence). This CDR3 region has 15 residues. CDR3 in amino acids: CASSFSGVSYNEQFF.

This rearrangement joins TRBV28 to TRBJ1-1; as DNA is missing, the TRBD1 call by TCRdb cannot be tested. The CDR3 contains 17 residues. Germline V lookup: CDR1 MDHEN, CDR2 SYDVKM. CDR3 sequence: CASSLESDRSTNTEAFF. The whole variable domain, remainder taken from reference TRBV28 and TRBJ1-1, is DVKVTQSSRYLVKRTGEKVFLECVQDMDHENMFWYRQDPGLGLRLIYFSYDVKMKEKGDIPEGYSVSREKKERFSLILESASTNQTSMYLCASSLESDRSTNTEAFFGQGTRLTVV.

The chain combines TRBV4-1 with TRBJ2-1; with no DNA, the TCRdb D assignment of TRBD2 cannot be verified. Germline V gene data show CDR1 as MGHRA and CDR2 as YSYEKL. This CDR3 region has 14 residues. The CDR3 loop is CASSQGPLGGEQFF.

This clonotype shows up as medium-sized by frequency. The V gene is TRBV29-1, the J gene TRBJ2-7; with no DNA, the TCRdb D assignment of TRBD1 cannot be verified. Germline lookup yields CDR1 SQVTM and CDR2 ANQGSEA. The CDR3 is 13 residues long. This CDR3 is CSVERGSSYEQYF.

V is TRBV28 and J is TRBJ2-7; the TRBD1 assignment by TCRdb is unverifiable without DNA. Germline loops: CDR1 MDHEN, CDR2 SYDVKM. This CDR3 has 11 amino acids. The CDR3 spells CATGEFYEQYF.